This T cell receptor beta chain emerged from a study of cytomegalovirus exposure and HLA in healthy donors. V dropped 0 bases and J dropped 2 bases, with 13 bases sitting between them. Germline V gene lookup returns CDR1 MNHEY and CDR2 SVGAGI. The CDR3 extends over 16 amino acids. Worth noting for this clone: Its matching antigen is unknown.

Primers for the PCR totalled 60 Vbeta and 13 Jbeta. Some clones are missing from TCRdb's copy, which holds only in-frame ones; the method was immunoSEQ multiplex PCR. The sample comprises 110,000 or so clones, around 74% of which are singletons, and roughly 8.6% rests with the top ten. Findings and limits, study-wide: In a later analysis, CMV-associated beta chains were mostly HLA-associated, it appeared. In vitro, three CMV-associated chains proved specific for CMV antigens. Other equally common chains were less clonally expanded than HLA-associated TCR beta chains, a later analysis showed.

Sequenced: PBMCs. This sequence originates from a woman in her 40s in good health and CMV-seropositive. The chain carries TRBV6-5 and TRBJ1-1; possible D gene TRBD1, 6 bases. The CDR3 is CASSYSRQGRNTEAFF. CDR3 DNA: TGTGCCAGCAGTTACTCTCGGCAGGGGAGAAACACTGAAGCTTTCTTT.